This T cell receptor beta chain was recovered during a study of cytomegalovirus exposure and HLA in healthy donors. As to this clone: The antigen remains unidentified.

The PCR ran on 60 Vbeta and 13 Jbeta primers. Assay: immunoSEQ multiplex PCR; the TCRdb copy retains only in-frame clones and omits some. Here the sample spans 150,000 to 200,000 clones, roughly 79% being singletons. General observations from the study: TCR beta sequences numbering roughly 18,000 were associated with HLA alleles at 0.05 false discovery rate in a later analysis. Whilst most TCR sequences proved rare, a subset of public TCRs occurred across many donors.

Trimming shortened V by 4 bases and J by 0 bases, and 13 bases separated the two germline ends. The CDR3 runs 15 residues. Looked up from germline, CDR1 is SGHNT and CDR2 is YYREEE (reference sequence). This clonotype was obtained from a man aged 50-59 years in good health and CMV-seropositive. Source material: PBMCs. The genes are TRBV5-4 and TRBJ1-1; D is perhaps TRBD1 (6 bases). This chain's CDR3 is CASSKVGAMNTEAFF. CDR3 nucleotide sequence: TGTGCCAGCAGCAAAGTGGGGGCGATGAACACTGAAGCTTTCTTT. Full variable domain (remainder filled in from reference TRBV5-4 and TRBJ1-1): ETGVTQSPTHLIKTRGQQVTLRCSSQSGHNTVSWYQQALGQGPQFIFQYYREEENGRGNFPPRFSGLQFPNYSSELNVNALELDDSALYLCASSKVGAMNTEAFFGQGTRLTVV.